Detailed here is one T cell receptor (beta chain). The sample is drawn from a study of regulatory T cells in long-lasting Graves disease. Trimming shortened V by 3 bases and J by 0 bases, and 9 bases separated the two germline ends. The CDR3 is 15 residues long. CDR1 is SGDLS, CDR2 YYNGEE, per germline. Libraries of TCR beta came from iRepertoire HTBI primers plus Arm-PCR of CDR3 regions. TCRdb re-derived calls from the multiplex PCR reads in MiXCR, one entry per CDR3 protein. In the table there are under 450,000 distinct CDR3 sequences, around 15% of which are singletons. Indicated time point: newly diagnosed GD, antithyroid drugs for less than 3 months. The TCR library used RNA extracted from PBMCs. Investigators report Graves' disease was diagnosed under American Thyroid Association guidelines. The sample was also linked to a second study, of T cells in Graves' hyperthyroidism and ophthalmopathy. That study adds: Ophthalmopathy onset followed model prediction by a median around 6.6 months.

The TCR comes from a woman between 18 and 29 years old with Graves disease. The chain couples TRBV9 to TRBJ1-4, with D uncertain. The sample in question was peripheral blood mononuclear cells (PBMCs), obtained at new diagnosis, from a patient treated with antithyroid drugs. The CDR3 bases are TGTGCCAGCAGCGACGGAGTTGCAACTAATGAAAAACTGTTTTTT. This codes for CASSDGVATNEKLFF.